A single sample is the source of the 3 T cell receptor beta chains below, sequenced in a study of CD8+CD57+ T cells in acquired aplastic anemia. Profiling that covered TCR beta VDJ and CDR3 relied on genomic DNA as its template. TCRdb reanalysed the reads using MiXCR and keeps one entry per CDR3 protein. The table has about 160,000 distinct CDR3 sequences, approximately 44% seen once. Sequencing was performed on sorted CD4+, CD8+, or CD8+CD57+ T cells (not recorded which) from PBMCs. These receptors originate from a human donor in good health.

The rearrangement links TRBV19 to TRBJ1-2; unclear D gene. The V and J ends lost 9 bases and 9 bases respectively, with 20 bases between them. The germline CDR1 and CDR2 sequences are LNHDA and SQIVND (reference sequence). This CDR3 comprises 13 residues. Written as DNA, the CDR3 is TGTGCCAGCCTCTCAGCGGGTTATGATAGCTACACCTTC. Amino acid sequence: CASLSAGYDSYTF.

There are many counts of this clonotype. V is TRBV12-3 or TRBV12-4 and J is TRBJ2-1; no firm D call. The germline V and J ends were trimmed by 7 bases and 4 bases, with 17 bases remaining between them. The CDR3 runs 15 residues. CDR3 sequence reads: CASTQLLVGYNEQFF. The CDR3 DNA follows: TGTGCCAGCACACAACTGCTAGTAGGTTACAATGAGCAGTTCTTC.

The chain has TRBV7-3 and TRBJ1-2; D might be TRBD1 (5 bases). V was pared by 3 bases and J by 4 bases, with 9 bases between. Looked up from germline, CDR1 is SGHTA and CDR2 is FQGTGA. CDR3 size: 13 residues. CDR3 loop: CASSLVGGYGYTF. The CDR3 bases are TGTGCCAGCAGCTTGGTGGGGGGCTATGGCTACACCTTC.